This TCR beta chain is from a study of radiotherapy plus CTLA-4 blockade in lung cancer. Study details: Objective responses emerged in about 20% of patients, and over 30% attained disease control. General observations from the study: Response, reportedly, was best predicted by interferon-beta along with early blood T cell clone dynamics. Following radiotherapy plus ipilimumab, tumor-derived TCR clones expanded in the blood.

Profiling relied on immunoSEQ multiplex PCR, and the TCRdb table lists in-frame clones only, not all of them. The data show about 40,000 clones, with approximately 79% seen just once and 20% to 30% held by the top ten. Details on this clone: Its antigen is not known.

The length of the CDR3 is 15 residues. Germline V CDR1 and CDR2: KGHSH, LQKENI. The V and J ends lost 0 bases and 10 bases, in that order; junction bases with no gene match: 7. The sample consisted of peripheral blood, taken from a patient treated with radiotherapy plus ipilimumab. The source is a human donor with non-small cell lung cancer that progressed on radiotherapy plus ipilimumab. The chain carries TRBV18 and TRBJ2-1; 9 nucleotides align to TRBD2. CDR3 bases: TGTGCCAGCTCACCACCGGTTAGCGGGGGAGTAGAGCAGTTCTTC. This codes for CASSPPVSGGVEQFF.